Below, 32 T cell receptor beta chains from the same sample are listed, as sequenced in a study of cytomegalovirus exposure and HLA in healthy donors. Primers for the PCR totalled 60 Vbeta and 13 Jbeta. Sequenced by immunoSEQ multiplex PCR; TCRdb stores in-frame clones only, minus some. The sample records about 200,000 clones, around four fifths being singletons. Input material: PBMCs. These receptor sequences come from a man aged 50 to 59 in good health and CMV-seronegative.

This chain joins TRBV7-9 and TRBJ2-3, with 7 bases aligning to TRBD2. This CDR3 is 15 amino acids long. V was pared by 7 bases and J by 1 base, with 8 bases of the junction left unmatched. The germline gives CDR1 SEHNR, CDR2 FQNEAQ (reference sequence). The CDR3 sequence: CASIPRGRGTDTQYF. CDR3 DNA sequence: TGTGCCAGCATCCCTCGGGGGAGGGGCACAGATACGCAGTATTTT.

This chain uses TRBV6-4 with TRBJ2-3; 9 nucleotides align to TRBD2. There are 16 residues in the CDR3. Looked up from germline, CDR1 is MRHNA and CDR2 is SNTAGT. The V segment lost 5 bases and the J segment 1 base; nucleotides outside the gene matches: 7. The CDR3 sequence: CASSPLAGWGTDTQYF. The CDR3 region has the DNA TGTGCCAGCAGTCCGCTAGCGGGATGGGGCACAGATACGCAGTATTTT.

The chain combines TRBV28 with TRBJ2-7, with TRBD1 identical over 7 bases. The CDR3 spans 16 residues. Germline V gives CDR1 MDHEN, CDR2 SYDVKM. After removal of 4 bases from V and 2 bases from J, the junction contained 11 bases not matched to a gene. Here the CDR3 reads CASSSPGTAHPYEQYF. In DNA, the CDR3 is TGTGCCAGCAGTTCTCCGGGGACAGCCCACCCCTACGAGCAGTACTTC. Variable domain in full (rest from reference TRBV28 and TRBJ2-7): DVKVTQSSRYLVKRTGEKVFLECVQDMDHENMFWYRQDPGLGLRLIYFSYDVKMKEKGDIPEGYSVSREKKERFSLILESASTNQTSMYLCASSSPGTAHPYEQYFGPGTRLTVT.

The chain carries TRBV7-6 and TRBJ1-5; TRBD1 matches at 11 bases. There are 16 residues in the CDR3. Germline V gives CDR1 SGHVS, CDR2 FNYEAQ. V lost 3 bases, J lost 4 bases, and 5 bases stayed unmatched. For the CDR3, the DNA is TGTGCCAGCAGCTTCGGGACAGGGGGAGGGAATCAGCCCCAGCATTTT. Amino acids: CASSFGTGGGNQPQHF.

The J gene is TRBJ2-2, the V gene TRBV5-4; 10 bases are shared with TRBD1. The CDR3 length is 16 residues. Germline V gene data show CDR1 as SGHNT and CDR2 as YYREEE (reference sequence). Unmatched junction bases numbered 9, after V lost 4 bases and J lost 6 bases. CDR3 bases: TGTGCCAGCAGCCCCGGGACAGGGGAGGTTGCCGGGGAGCTGTTTTTT. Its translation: CASSPGTGEVAGELFF.

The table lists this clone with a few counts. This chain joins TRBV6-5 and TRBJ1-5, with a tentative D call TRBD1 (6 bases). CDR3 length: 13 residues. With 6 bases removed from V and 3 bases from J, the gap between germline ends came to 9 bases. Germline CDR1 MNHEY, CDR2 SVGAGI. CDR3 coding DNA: TGTGCCAGCAGGGGGGCGTTCAATCAGCCCCAGCATTTT. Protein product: CASRGAFNQPQHF.

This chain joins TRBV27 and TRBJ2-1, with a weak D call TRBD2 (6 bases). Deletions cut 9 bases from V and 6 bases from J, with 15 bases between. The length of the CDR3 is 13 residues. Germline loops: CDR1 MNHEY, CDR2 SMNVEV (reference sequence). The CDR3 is CASMTTSSNEQFF. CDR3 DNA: TGTGCCAGTATGACGACTAGTTCCAATGAGCAGTTCTTC.

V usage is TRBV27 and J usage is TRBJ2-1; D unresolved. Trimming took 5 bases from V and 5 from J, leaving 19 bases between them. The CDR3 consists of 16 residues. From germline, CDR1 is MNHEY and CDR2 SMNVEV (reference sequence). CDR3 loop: CASSPTRVDRHNEQFF. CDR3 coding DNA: TGTGCCAGCAGTCCCACCCGGGTCGATCGACACAATGAGCAGTTCTTC.

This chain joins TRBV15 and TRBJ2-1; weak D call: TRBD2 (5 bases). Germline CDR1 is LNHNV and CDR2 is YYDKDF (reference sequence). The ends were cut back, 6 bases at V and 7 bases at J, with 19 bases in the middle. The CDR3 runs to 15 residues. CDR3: CATRPLGRGKNEQFF. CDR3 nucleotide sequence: TGTGCCACCAGACCCCTAGGCCGGGGTAAAAATGAGCAGTTCTTC.

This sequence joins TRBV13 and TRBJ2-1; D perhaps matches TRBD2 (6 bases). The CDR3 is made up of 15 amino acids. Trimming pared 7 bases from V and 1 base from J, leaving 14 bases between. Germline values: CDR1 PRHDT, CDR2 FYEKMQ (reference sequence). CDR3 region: CASTSASASYNEQFF. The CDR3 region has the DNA TGTGCCAGCACCTCGGCTAGCGCTTCCTACAATGAGCAGTTCTTC.

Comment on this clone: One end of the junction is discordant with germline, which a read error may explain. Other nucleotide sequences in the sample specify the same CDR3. This CDR3 is CASSYERVNTEAFF. The CDR3 DNA reads as TGCGCCAGCAGTTACGAGCGGGTGAACACTGAAGCTTTCTTT. The rearrangement joins TRBV6-5 to TRBJ1-1; D not resolved. Per germline, CDR1 MNHEY and CDR2 SVGAGI. There are 14 residues in the CDR3.

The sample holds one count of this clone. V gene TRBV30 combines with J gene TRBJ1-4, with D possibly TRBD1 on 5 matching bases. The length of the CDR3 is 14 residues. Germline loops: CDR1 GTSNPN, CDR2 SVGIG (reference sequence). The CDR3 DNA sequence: TGTGCTGCGGGGCCCTTGCCAACTAATGAAAAACTGTTTTTT. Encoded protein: CAAGPLPTNEKLFF.

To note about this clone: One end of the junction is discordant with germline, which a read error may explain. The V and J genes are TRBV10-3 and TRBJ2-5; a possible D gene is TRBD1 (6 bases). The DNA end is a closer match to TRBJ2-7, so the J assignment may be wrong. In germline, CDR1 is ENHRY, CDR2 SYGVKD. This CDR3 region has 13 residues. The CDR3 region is CATSGGSSYEQYF. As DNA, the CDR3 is TGTGCCACCAGTGGGGGCAGCTCCTACGAGCAGTACTTC.

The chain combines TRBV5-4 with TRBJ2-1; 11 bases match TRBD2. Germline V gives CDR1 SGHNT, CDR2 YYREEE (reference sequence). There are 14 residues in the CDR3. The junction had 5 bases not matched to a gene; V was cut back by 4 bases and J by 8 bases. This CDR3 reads CASSPGTSGYEQFF. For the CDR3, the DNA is TGTGCCAGCAGCCCCGGGACTAGCGGTTATGAGCAGTTCTTC.

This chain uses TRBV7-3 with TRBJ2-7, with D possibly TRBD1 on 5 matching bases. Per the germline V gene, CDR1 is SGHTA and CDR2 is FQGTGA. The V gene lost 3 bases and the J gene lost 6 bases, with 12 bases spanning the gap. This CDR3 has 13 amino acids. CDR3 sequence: CASSLVQGTEQYF. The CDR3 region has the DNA TGTGCCAGCAGCTTGGTCCAGGGAACCGAGCAGTACTTC.

The CDR3 sequence is CASSTWMGAGANVLTF. Written as DNA, the CDR3 is TGTGCCAGCAGCACCTGGATGGGAGCTGGGGCCAACGTCCTGACTTTC. V is TRBV4-2 and J is TRBJ2-6; perhaps TRBD2 as D (5 bases). The V end lost 5 bases, the J end lost 2 bases, and 13 bases lay between the germline ends. Germline V gene data show CDR1 as LGHNA and CDR2 as YNFKEQ. CDR3 size: 16 residues.

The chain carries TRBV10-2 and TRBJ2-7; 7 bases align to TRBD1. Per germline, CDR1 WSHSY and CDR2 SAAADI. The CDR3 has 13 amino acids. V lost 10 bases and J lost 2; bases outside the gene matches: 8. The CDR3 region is CATTGTDAYEQYF. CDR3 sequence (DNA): TGCGCCACGACCGGGACAGATGCCTACGAGCAGTACTTC.

CDR3 residues: CASSKRGEKLFF. The DNA of the CDR3 is TGTGCCAGCTCGAAAAGGGGCGAAAAACTGTTTTTT. This chain connects TRBV14 to TRBJ1-4; tentative D call: TRBD1 (5 bases). Per the germline V gene, CDR1 is SGHDN and CDR2 is FVKESK. The V gene lost 8 bases and the J gene lost 8 bases, with 12 bases spanning the gap. The CDR3 consists of 12 residues.

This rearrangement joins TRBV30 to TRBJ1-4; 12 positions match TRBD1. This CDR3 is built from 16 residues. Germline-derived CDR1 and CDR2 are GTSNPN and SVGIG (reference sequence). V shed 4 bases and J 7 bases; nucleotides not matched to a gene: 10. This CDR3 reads CAWNNRGQGAGEKLFF. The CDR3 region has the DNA TGTGCCTGGAACAACCGGGGACAGGGGGCAGGTGAAAAACTGTTTTTT.

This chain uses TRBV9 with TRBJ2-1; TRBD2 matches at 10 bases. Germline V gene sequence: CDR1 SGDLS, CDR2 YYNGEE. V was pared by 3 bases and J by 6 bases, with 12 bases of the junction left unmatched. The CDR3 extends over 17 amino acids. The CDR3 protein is CASSGGSSGRAPNEQFF. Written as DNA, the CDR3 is TGTGCCAGCAGCGGAGGATCGAGCGGGAGGGCTCCCAATGAGCAGTTCTTC.

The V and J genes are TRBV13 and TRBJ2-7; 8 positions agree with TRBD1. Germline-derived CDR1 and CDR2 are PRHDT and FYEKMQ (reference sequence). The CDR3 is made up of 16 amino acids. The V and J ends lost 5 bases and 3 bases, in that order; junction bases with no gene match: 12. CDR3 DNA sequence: TGTGCCAGCAGCCCTCACACAGGGGGAAGAAGCTACGAGCAGTACTTC. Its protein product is CASSPHTGGRSYEQYF.

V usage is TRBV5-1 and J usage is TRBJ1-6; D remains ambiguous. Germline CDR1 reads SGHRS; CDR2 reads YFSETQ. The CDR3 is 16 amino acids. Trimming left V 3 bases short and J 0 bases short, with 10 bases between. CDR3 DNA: TGCGCCAGCAGCTCGGACGGGAGCTCCTATAATTCACCCCTCCACTTT. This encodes CASSSDGSSYNSPLHF.

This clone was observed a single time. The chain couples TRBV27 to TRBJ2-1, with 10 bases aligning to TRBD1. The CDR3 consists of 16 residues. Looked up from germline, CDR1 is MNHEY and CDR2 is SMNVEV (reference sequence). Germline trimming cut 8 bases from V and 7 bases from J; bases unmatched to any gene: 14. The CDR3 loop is CASANRPGTGVNEQFF. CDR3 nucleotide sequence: TGTGCCAGCGCCAACAGACCAGGGACAGGGGTTAATGAGCAGTTCTTC.

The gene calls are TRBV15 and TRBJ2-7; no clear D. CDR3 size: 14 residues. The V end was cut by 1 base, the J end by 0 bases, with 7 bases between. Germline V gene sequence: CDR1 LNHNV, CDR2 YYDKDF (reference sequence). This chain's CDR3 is CATSRGHSSYEQYF. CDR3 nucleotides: TGTGCCACCAGCAGAGGTCACAGCTCCTACGAGCAGTACTTC. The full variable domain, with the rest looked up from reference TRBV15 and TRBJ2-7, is DAMVIQNPRYQVTQFGKPVTLSCSQTLNHNVMYWYQQKSSQAPKLLFHYYDKDFNNEADTPDNFQSRRPNTSFCFLDIRSPGLGDTAMYLCATSRGHSSYEQYFGPGTRLTVT.

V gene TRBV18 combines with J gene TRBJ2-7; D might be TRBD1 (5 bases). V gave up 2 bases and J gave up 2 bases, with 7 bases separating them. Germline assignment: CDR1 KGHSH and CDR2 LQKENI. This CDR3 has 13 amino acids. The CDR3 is CASSPGAAYEQYF. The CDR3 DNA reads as TGTGCCAGCTCACCAGGGGCGGCCTACGAGCAGTACTTC.

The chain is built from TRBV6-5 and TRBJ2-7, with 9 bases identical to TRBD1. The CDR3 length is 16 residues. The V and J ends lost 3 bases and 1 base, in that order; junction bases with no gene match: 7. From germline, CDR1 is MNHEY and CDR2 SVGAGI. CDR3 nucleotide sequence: TGTGCCAGCAGTTATAGTTTCGGGACAGGGTCCTACGAGCAGTACTTC. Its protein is CASSYSFGTGSYEQYF.

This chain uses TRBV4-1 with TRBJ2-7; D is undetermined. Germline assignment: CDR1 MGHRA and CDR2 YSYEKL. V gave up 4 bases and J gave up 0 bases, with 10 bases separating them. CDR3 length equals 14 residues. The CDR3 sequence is CASSRDFFSYEQYF. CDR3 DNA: TGCGCCAGCAGCCGAGACTTTTTCTCCTACGAGCAGTACTTC.

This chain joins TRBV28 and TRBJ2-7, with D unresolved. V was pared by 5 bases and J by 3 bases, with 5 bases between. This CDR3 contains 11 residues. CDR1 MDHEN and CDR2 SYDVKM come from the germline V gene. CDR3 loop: CASSTIYEQYF. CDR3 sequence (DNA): TGTGCCAGCAGTACTATCTACGAGCAGTACTTC.

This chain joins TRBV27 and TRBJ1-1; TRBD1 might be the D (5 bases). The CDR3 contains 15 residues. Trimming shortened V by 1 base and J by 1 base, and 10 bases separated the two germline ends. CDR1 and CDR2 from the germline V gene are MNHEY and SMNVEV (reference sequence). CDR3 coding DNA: TGTGCCAGCAGTTTATATGGACAACGGAACACTGAAGCTTTCTTT. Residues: CASSLYGQRNTEAFF.

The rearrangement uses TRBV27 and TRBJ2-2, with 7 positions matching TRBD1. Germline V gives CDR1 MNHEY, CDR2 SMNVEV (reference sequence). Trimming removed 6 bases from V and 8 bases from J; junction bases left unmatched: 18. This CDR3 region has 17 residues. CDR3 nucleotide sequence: TGTGCCAGCAGCGCCGGAATCAGGACAGGCGGAATGGGGGAGCTGTTTTTT. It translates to CASSAGIRTGGMGELFF.

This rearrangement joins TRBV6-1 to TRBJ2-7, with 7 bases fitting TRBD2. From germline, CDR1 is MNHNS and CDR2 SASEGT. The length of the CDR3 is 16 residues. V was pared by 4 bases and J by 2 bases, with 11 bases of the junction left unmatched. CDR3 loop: CASSVRSSGTAYEQYF. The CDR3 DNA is TGTGCCAGCAGTGTGCGGTCCAGCGGGACCGCCTACGAGCAGTACTTC.

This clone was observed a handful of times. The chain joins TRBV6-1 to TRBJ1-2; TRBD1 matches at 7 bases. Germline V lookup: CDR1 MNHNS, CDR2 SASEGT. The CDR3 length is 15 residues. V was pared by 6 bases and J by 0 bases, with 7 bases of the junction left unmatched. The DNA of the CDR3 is TGTGCCAGCAGGACGTCCGGGACAGCTAACTATGGCTACACCTTC. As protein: CASRTSGTANYGYTF.